This T cell receptor beta chain was obtained from a study of T cell repertoires in cytomegalovirus infection. Overall study results and limits: Clonotype analysis showed dominance of the ex vivo response by HLA-C-restricted CMV-specific TCR beta clonotypes.

TCRdb reprocessed the reads via MiXCR and lists one record per CDR3 protein. Of over 300,000 distinct CDR3 sequences detected, under 20% appear once; the ten largest clones hold about 12%. With regard to this clonotype: Its antigen is not identified. A much larger clone sits a single nucleotide away, making a read error possible.

Germline assignment: CDR1 MDHEN and CDR2 SYDVKM. V shed 5 bases and J shed 3 bases, with 29 bases lying between them. The CDR3 covers 20 residues. This TCR derives from a human donor in good health (CMV status not recorded). Some clones in this sample may be carry-over from other donors' samples. Sample: PBMCs. The gene calls are TRBV28 and TRBJ1-5; D may be TRBD1 (5 bases). The CDR3 sequence: CASSHPKGQGGWYNNQPQHF. CDR3 DNA sequence: TGTGCCAGCAGTCACCCAAAGGGGCAGGGAGGATGGTATAACAATCAGCCCCAGCATTTT.